Listed here is a single T cell receptor beta chain. Its antigen is unidentified. From the RT-PCR reads, TCRdb called clonotypes with MiXCR, one entry per CDR3 protein. The sample holds about 520,000 distinct CDR3 sequences, roughly 27% seen once. The data were obtained in a study of response to subunit inactivated influenza vaccine. Findings of the study overall: There was a suggestion from the authors that each seasonal influenza vaccination recruits few new T cells.

This TCR came from a man in his fifties who received an inactivated influenza vaccine. The sample consisted of CD4+ T cells sorted from PBMCs, taken about 5 days after vaccination.

CDR3 loop: CSVEEEGLAGELEQFF. As DNA, the CDR3 is TGCAGCGTTGAAGAGGAGGGACTAGCCGGAGAGCTTGAGCAGTTCTTC. The V call is TRBV29-1, the J call TRBJ2-1, with 9 positions matching TRBD2. Germline CDR1 and CDR2: SQVTM and ANQGSEA. This CDR3 has 16 amino acids. The V and J ends lost 0 bases and 9 bases, in that order; junction bases with no gene match: 12.